This TCR beta chain was captured by sequencing in a study of T cells in Graves' hyperthyroidism and ophthalmopathy. Study conclusions and caveats: Separating ophthalmopathy from stable hyperthyroidism was achieved by a 13 V-J model.

V dropped 7 bases and J dropped 6; count of bases not matched to a gene: 14. The CDR3 contains 15 residues. Germline V CDR1 and CDR2: SEHNR, FQNEAQ (reference sequence). Any patient presenting with uncontrolled infection, other autoimmune disease, pregnancy or lactation was left out. Out of over 9 ml of fresh peripheral blood came the PBMCs. TCR beta CDR3 sequences were amplified from RNA transcripts. First-round RT-PCR of the TCR CDR3 relied on the HTBI primer set. Each CDR3 protein gets one entry after TCRdb re-called the multiplex PCR reads with MiXCR. The sample records hundreds of thousands of distinct CDR3 sequences, about 14% being singletons. In this sample, this clonotype turned up many times. No antigen is known for it.

Sequencing was carried out using blood. The gene calls are TRBV7-9 and TRBJ2-7, with TRBD1 identical over 8 bases. The receptor's source is a woman between 50 and 59 years old with Graves' ophthalmopathy. The CDR3 is CASKQQGAGIVEQYF. CDR3 in DNA: TGTGCCAGCAAACAGCAGGGGGCTGGGATAGTCGAGCAGTACTTC.